The 29 T cell receptor beta chains below come from one sample, sequenced in a study of cytomegalovirus exposure and HLA in healthy donors. 60 Vbeta and 13 Jbeta primers were used in PCR. Clones were read by immunoSEQ multiplex PCR, and TCRdb kept only the in-frame ones, dropping some. This table holds about 140,000 clones, around 83% found once. The sample consisted of PBMCs. These receptors originate from a man aged 35 to 55 in good health and CMV-seropositive.

The CDR3 region has the DNA TGTGCCAGCAGCTCGGGACAGGGAGACATTCAGTACTTC. Amino acids: CASSSGQGDIQYF. J is TRBJ2-4 and V is TRBV7-9, with 9 bases lining up with TRBD1. The germline V gene encodes CDR1 SEHNR and CDR2 FQNEAQ (reference sequence). The length of the CDR3 is 13 residues. V shed 4 bases and J 8 bases; nucleotides not matched to a gene: 3.

The chain links TRBV7-2 to TRBJ2-2, with D unclear. V was trimmed by 3 bases and J by 7 bases, leaving 12 bases between them. Germline loops: CDR1 SGHTA, CDR2 FQGNSA. The CDR3 extends over 14 amino acids. Here the CDR3 reads CASSFLVRDGELFF. In nucleotides, the CDR3 is TGTGCCAGCAGCTTCCTAGTAAGAGACGGGGAGCTGTTTTTT.

The chain uses TRBV10-1 and TRBJ2-1; D ambiguous. This CDR3 is built from 16 residues. V lost 0 bases to trimming and J lost 9 bases, with 18 bases between them. Germline-derived CDR1 and CDR2 are WNHNN and SYGVQD (reference sequence). DNA for the CDR3: TGCGCCAGCAGTGAGTCGACTCCTCTCGGTTCGAGTGAGCAGTTCTTC. It is translated as CASSESTPLGSSEQFF.

This clone has more than one count but fewer than ten. Additional DNA sequences in this sample encode the identical CDR3. The rearrangement joins TRBV30 to TRBJ2-3, with TRBD1 as a possible D gene (5 bases). CDR1 and CDR2 (germline): GTSNPN, SVGIG (reference sequence). The ends were cut back, 2 bases at V and 0 bases at J, with 6 bases in the middle. The CDR3 is 13 amino acids. The DNA for the CDR3 is TGTGCCTGGAGTAGGGGTAGCACAGATACGCAGTATTTT. Translation gives CAWSRGSTDTQYF.

The DNA of the CDR3 is TGTGCCAGCAGCTTATTAGGGGGCTCCTACAATGAGCAGTTCTTC. Its protein product is CASSLLGGSYNEQFF. The chain links TRBV7-6 to TRBJ2-1; TRBD1 might be the D (6 bases). V was shortened by 2 bases and J by 0 bases, with 8 bases between the two germline ends. The CDR3 is 15 residues long. From germline, CDR1 is SGHVS and CDR2 FNYEAQ.

The genes are TRBV6-6 and TRBJ2-7; TRBD1 matches 9 bases. The germline V gene encodes CDR1 MNHNY and CDR2 SVGAGI (reference sequence). Unmatched junction bases numbered 9, after V lost 6 bases and J lost 6 bases. The CDR3 length is 14 residues. CDR3 in amino acids: CASSRWDRAGEQYF. In DNA, the CDR3 is TGTGCCAGCAGCCGCTGGGACAGGGCCGGCGAGCAGTACTTC.

This chain links TRBV25-1 with TRBJ1-4, with TRBD1 as a possible D gene (5 bases). Trimming took off 3 bases at V and 3 bases at J, with 11 bases between the two ends. CDR1 MGHDK and CDR2 SYGVNS come from the germline V gene. The CDR3 totals 15 residues. The CDR3 reads CASSEAGWANEKLFF. The CDR3 bases are TGTGCCAGCAGTGAGGCAGGGTGGGCTAATGAAAAACTGTTTTTT.

The CDR3 sequence: CASSLAVTDETQYF. The CDR3 DNA follows: TGTGCCAGCAGCTTAGCGGTCACAGACGAGACCCAGTACTTC. V usage is TRBV7-2 and J usage is TRBJ2-5; no definite D call. This CDR3 spans 14 amino acids. Trimming removed 0 bases at V and 5 bases at J, with 10 bases between. Germline CDR1 is SGHTA and CDR2 is FQGNSA.

The genes are TRBV11-3 and TRBJ2-3, with D possibly TRBD1 on 6 matching bases. Germline CDR1 is SGHNT and CDR2 is YENEEA. The CDR3 extends over 16 amino acids. The V end lost 5 bases, the J end lost 8 bases, and 23 bases lay between the germline ends. CDR3: CASSEIYGRGKGTQYF. Written as DNA, the CDR3 is TGTGCCAGCAGCGAGATCTACGGCAGGGGAAAGGGTACGCAGTATTTT.

The rearrangement joins TRBV6-6 to TRBJ1-1; TRBD1 is a possible D gene (6 bases). This CDR3 is built from 12 residues. Trimming cost V 7 bases and J 10 bases, with 16 bases left between them. The germline CDR1 and CDR2 sequences are MNHNY and SVGAGI (reference sequence). The CDR3 DNA reads as TGTGCCAGCATCACCGGGGGGGCTCGAGCTTTCTTT. As protein: CASITGGARAFF.

CDR3: CASSQDSLRQYF. The CDR3 DNA sequence: TGTGCCAGCAGTCAAGACAGTCTGAGGCAGTACTTC. This sequence joins TRBV6-6 and TRBJ2-7; possibly TRBD1 for D (5 bases). CDR3 length equals 12 residues. Germline V CDR1 and CDR2: MNHNY, SVGAGI (reference sequence). Deletions cut 5 bases from V and 9 bases from J, with 14 bases between.

V is TRBV13 and J is TRBJ2-5; a weak D match, TRBD2 (5 bases). The V and J ends lost 5 bases and 4 bases respectively, with 17 bases between them. The CDR3 sequence is 15 residues long. Germline loops: CDR1 PRHDT, CDR2 FYEKMQ (reference sequence). The CDR3 region is CASSPEETRGETQYF. For the CDR3, the DNA is TGTGCCAGCAGCCCCGAGGAAACTCGGGGAGAGACCCAGTACTTC.

The rearrangement uses TRBV7-8 and TRBJ2-7, with 7 bases lining up with TRBD1. CDR1 and CDR2 (germline): SGHVS, FQNEAQ. The CDR3 length is 13 residues. Trimming at V came to 2 bases and at J to 5 bases, leaving 3 bases not matched to a gene. The CDR3 region is CASSLLGGHEQYF. The CDR3, as DNA: TGTGCCAGCAGCTTATTAGGGGGCCACGAGCAGTACTTC.

The chain combines TRBV7-2 with TRBJ1-2; D is perhaps TRBD1 (5 bases). The CDR3 sequence is 14 residues long. Germline V lookup: CDR1 SGHTA, CDR2 FQGNSA. CDR3 region: CAASTRQSAYGYTF. The CDR3 DNA reads as TGTGCAGCCTCGACGAGACAGAGCGCATATGGCTACACCTTC. The entire variable domain, with the rest obtained from reference TRBV7-2 and TRBJ1-2, is as follows: GAGVSQSPSNKVTEKGKDVELRCDPISGHTALYWYRQSLGQGLEFLIYFQGNSAPDKSGLPSDRFSAERTGGSVSTLTIQRTQQEDSAVYLCAASTRQSAYGYTFGSGTRLTVV.

V gene TRBV5-8 combines with J gene TRBJ2-1; 7 positions agree with TRBD2. Per germline, CDR1 SGHTS and CDR2 YDEGEE. The CDR3 has 17 amino acids. The V segment lost 0 bases and the J segment 3 bases; nucleotides outside the gene matches: 9. The chain's CDR3 is CASSLEASGLVYNEQFF. CDR3 bases: TGTGCCAGCAGCTTGGAGGCTAGCGGACTTGTCTACAATGAGCAGTTCTTC.

The chain combines TRBV4-1 with TRBJ1-4; D is ambiguous. From germline, CDR1 is MGHRA and CDR2 YSYEKL. The CDR3 length is 15 residues. V was trimmed by 1 base and J by 4 bases, leaving 10 bases between them. The CDR3 DNA sequence: TGCGCCAGCAGCCAAGGAGTGGTGATTAATGAAAAACTGTTTTTT. It yields the protein CASSQGVVINEKLFF.

J is TRBJ2-5 and V is TRBV25-1, with 8 positions matching TRBD1. There are 16 residues in the CDR3. Trimming took 1 base from V and 2 from J; bases not matched to a gene: 6. Germline values: CDR1 MGHDK, CDR2 SYGVNS. The CDR3, as DNA: TGTGCCAGCAGTGAATGGAGGACAGGGTTGCAAGAGACCCAGTACTTC. Translation gives CASSEWRTGLQETQYF. The full variable domain, its missing parts supplied by reference TRBV25-1 and TRBJ2-5, is EADIYQTPRYLVIGTGKKITLECSQTMGHDKMYWYQQDPGMELHLIHYSYGVNSTEKGDLSSESTVSRIRTEHFPLTLESARPSHTSQYLCASSEWRTGLQETQYFGPGTRLLVL.

The V call is TRBV4-1, the J call TRBJ2-7; TRBD2 matches 9 bases. Losses at the gene ends were 1 base for V and 3 bases for J; bases not matched to a gene: 4. The CDR3 runs to 15 residues. CDR1 is MGHRA and CDR2 is YSYEKL in the germline V gene. The CDR3 DNA reads as TGCGCCAGCAGCCAAGTAGGAGCGGGGGGCTACGAGCAGTACTTC. Translating gives CASSQVGAGGYEQYF.

This chain links TRBV7-2 with TRBJ1-5, with 11 bases lining up with TRBD1. Germline CDR1 SGHTA, CDR2 FQGNSA. The J segment lost 6 bases and the V segment lost 5 bases, leaving 6 bases of the junction unmatched. The CDR3 runs 15 residues. The CDR3 loop is CASSPGTGGTQPQHF. The CDR3 DNA reads as TGTGCCAGCAGCCCCGGGACAGGGGGAACTCAGCCCCAGCATTTT. Filled out from reference TRBV7-2 and TRBJ1-5, the complete variable domain reads GAGVSQSPSNKVTEKGKDVELRCDPISGHTALYWYRQSLGQGLEFLIYFQGNSAPDKSGLPSDRFSAERTGGSVSTLTIQRTQQEDSAVYLCASSPGTGGTQPQHFGDGTRLSIL.

The rearrangement links TRBV11-3 to TRBJ2-7; a possible D gene is TRBD2 (5 bases). Germline V gene lookup returns CDR1 SGHNT and CDR2 YENEEA. With 0 bases removed from V and 8 bases from J, the gap between germline ends came to 17 bases. This CDR3 contains 15 residues. CDR3 sequence (DNA): TGTGCCAGCAGCTTAGATCGGGGTTCACGCTGGCAGCAGTACTTC. Translated: CASSLDRGSRWQQYF.

V usage is TRBV4-3 and J usage is TRBJ2-7; TRBD1 matches 8 bases. This CDR3 has 15 amino acids. Germline CDR1 LGHNA, CDR2 YSLEER. V trimming: 1 base; J trimming: 5 bases; junction bases outside the gene matches: 7. The CDR3 region is CASSQAGAGGDEQYF. The CDR3 coding sequence is TGCGCCAGCAGCCAAGCGGGGGCAGGGGGCGACGAGCAGTACTTC.

Only a few counts were recorded for this clone. Other DNA sequences in the same sample also yield this CDR3. The genes are TRBV6-5 and TRBJ1-6, with 9 bases matching TRBD1. CDR1 and CDR2 (germline): MNHEY, SVGAGI. The CDR3 totals 15 residues. Trimming at V came to 5 bases and at J to 13 bases, leaving 12 bases not matched to a gene. The CDR3 here is CASSPHGTGTPPLHF. The DNA for the CDR3 is TGTGCCAGCAGTCCTCACGGGACAGGGACCCCTCCCCTCCACTTT.

The chain couples TRBV27 to TRBJ1-5, with D perhaps TRBD1 (5 bases). The CDR3 runs 14 residues. Germline values: CDR1 MNHEY, CDR2 SMNVEV (reference sequence). The V gene lost 2 bases and the J gene lost 6 bases, with 11 bases spanning the gap. In DNA form, the CDR3 reads TGTGCCAGCAGTTTAAGCCAGGGTGGTCAGCCCCAGCATTTT. Translating it yields CASSLSQGGQPQHF.

J is TRBJ2-5 and V is TRBV2; possibly TRBD2 for D (6 bases). Germline lookup yields CDR1 SNHLY and CDR2 FYNNEI. Deletions cut 4 bases from V and 9 bases from J, with 18 bases between. The CDR3 runs 14 residues. CDR3 sequence: CASSVESGWGAQYF. CDR3 in DNA: TGTGCCAGCAGTGTCGAAAGCGGCTGGGGGGCCCAGTACTTC.

The chain carries TRBV6-1 and TRBJ1-5; perhaps TRBD1 as D (5 bases). The CDR3 consists of 15 residues. With 1 base removed from V and 2 bases from J, the gap between germline ends came to 9 bases. Germline V gives CDR1 MNHNS, CDR2 SASEGT. CDR3 amino acids: CASSEGGLGNQPQHF. DNA for the CDR3: TGTGCCAGCAGTGAAGGGGGACTGGGCAATCAGCCCCAGCATTTT.

This rearrangement joins TRBV7-9 to TRBJ1-1; perhaps TRBD1 as D (6 bases). Germline assignment: CDR1 SEHNR and CDR2 FQNEAQ (reference sequence). The CDR3 length is 16 residues. V lost 3 bases, J lost 0 bases, and 14 bases lay in between. As DNA, the CDR3 is TGTGCCAGCAGCTTCGGACAGTTGCGCATGAACACTGAAGCTTTCTTT. The encoded protein is CASSFGQLRMNTEAFF.

The chain recombines TRBV2 with TRBJ1-2; D is unclear. The V and J ends lost 6 bases and 3 bases respectively, with 8 bases between them. This CDR3 is 12 amino acids long. Germline CDR1 reads SNHLY; CDR2 reads FYNNEI. CDR3 sequence: CASRQRYYGYTF. In nucleotides, the CDR3 is TGTGCCAGCAGACAGCGGTACTATGGCTACACCTTC.

Points on this clone: Germline is not matched at one junction end, which may reflect a read error. V and J are TRBV13 and TRBJ1-3; D unclear. The CDR3 extends over 14 amino acids. The germline V gene has CDR1 PRHDT and CDR2 FYEKMQ (reference sequence). The CDR3 nucleotides read TGTGCCAGCAGCTGGCCCATTCAGGAAAACGCCATATATTTT. This sequence encodes CASSWPIQENAIYF.

The J gene is TRBJ1-5, the V gene TRBV27; no reliable D call. The germline CDR1 and CDR2 sequences are MNHEY and SMNVEV (reference sequence). V lost 3 bases and J 4 bases, leaving 7 bases between the germline ends. CDR3 size: 13 residues. The CDR3 spells CASSFGRNQPQHF. CDR3 sequence (DNA): TGTGCCAGCAGTTTTGGCAGAAATCAGCCCCAGCATTTT.